The table lists the clone carrying this T cell receptor beta chain with a few counts. Its matching antigen is unknown. This entry belongs to a study of T cell repertoires in cytomegalovirus infection. As for the study in general: Both CMV infection and a matching HLA type were indicated by public TCR beta signatures. Overall study findings and caveats: CMV-specific TCR beta clonotypes restricted by HLA-C dominated the ex vivo response. The study identified carriers of CMV plus the relevant HLA from cumulative public TCR beta family frequency.

Germline assignment: CDR1 MDHEN and CDR2 SYDVKM. CDR3 length equals 18 residues. V lost 3 bases and J 4 bases, leaving 21 bases between the germline ends. One entry per CDR3 protein, called by TCRdb with MiXCR from the reads. The sample has under 300,000 distinct CDR3 sequences, 15% to 20% seen once. The J gene is TRBJ1-4, the V gene TRBV28, with a weak D call TRBD1 (5 bases). The TCR sequence derives from a human donor in good health (CMV status not recorded). Some clones in this sample may be carry-over from other donors' samples. What was sequenced was CD8+ T cells from PBMCs. CDR3: CASSFLSRLGPYNEKLFF. CDR3 nucleotides: TGTGCCAGCAGTTTTTTGTCCAGGCTGGGGCCTTATAATGAAAAACTGTTTTTT.